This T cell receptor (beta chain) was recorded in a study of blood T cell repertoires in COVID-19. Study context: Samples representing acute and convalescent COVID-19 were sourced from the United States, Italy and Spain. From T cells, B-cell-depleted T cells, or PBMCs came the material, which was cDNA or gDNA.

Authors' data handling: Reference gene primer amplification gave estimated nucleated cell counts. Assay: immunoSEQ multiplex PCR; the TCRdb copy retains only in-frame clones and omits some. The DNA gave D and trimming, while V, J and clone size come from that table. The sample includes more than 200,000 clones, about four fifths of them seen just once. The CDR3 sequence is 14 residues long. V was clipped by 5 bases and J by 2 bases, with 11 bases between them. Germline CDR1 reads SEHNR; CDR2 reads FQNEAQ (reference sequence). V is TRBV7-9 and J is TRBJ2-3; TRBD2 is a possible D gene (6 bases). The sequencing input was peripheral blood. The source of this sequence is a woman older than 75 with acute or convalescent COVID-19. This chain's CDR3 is CASSVLANTDTQYF. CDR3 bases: TGTGCCAGCAGCGTGCTAGCGAACACAGATACGCAGTATTTT.